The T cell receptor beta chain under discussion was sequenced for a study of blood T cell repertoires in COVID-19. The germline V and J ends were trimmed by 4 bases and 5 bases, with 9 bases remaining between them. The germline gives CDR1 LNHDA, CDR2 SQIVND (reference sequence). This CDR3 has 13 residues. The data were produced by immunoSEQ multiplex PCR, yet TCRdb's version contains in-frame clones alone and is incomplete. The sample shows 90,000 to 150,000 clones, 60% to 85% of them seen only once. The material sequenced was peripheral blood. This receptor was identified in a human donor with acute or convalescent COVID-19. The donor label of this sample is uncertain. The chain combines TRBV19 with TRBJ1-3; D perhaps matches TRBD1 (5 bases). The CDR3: CASSRTGRNTIYF. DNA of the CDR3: TGTGCCAGTAGTAGAACAGGAAGAAACACCATATATTTT.